Included here is one T cell receptor (beta chain) sequence, with context. This receptor's antigen is unknown. Qualities for individual bases were not recorded, and no much larger clone is one base off. The cohort comprised 666 healthy bone marrow donors. At the time of sampling, all cohort members were nominally healthy, though unrecorded immune exposures were likely present. The donor tested CMV seropositive and was one of the 289 seropositive cohort members. Each donor provided a peripheral blood sample, and peripheral blood mononuclear cells were used for TCR beta sequencing. The Qiagen DNeasy Blood Extraction Kit was used to extract genomic DNA from the blood cell samples. Trimming accounts for 5 bases at V and 5 bases at J, while the number of junction bases matched to no gene is 4. CDR1 and CDR2 were assigned from the germline V gene as SGHRS and YFSETQ. The CDR3 numbers 13 residues from cysteine through phenylalanine. The CDR3 DNA has 39 bases and is translated from base 1.

This sample is part of a study of cytomegalovirus exposure and HLA in healthy donors (dated by TCRdb to 2016 to 2017). In terms of the full investigation: According to an earlier analysis of 587 of the donors, about 170 million T cells yielded roughly 110 million unique TCR beta sequences and 276 Gb of sequence data. Roughly 300 gigabases of sequencing data and roughly 80 million unique TCR sequences made up an early release that covered roughly 670 HLA-typed donors. Of the 300 to 450 genotyped donors, 81% were placed in the genetic ancestry cluster associated with self-reported Caucasian donors. The study aimed to test whether signatures of past pathogen exposure could be identified by cataloging public T cell receptors. The study used immunosequencing to profile the T cell repertoires of 670 or so subjects and linked those repertoires to cytomegalovirus serostatus. Besides the first cohort of 500 to 700 subjects, a separate validation cohort made up of 95 to 150 different subjects was used. High-throughput TCR immunosequencing, statistical association of individual TCRs with disease status, and machine learning were combined to predict cytomegalovirus infection status. A later analysis re-examined previously published TCR beta repertoires from roughly 650 donors and added high-resolution HLA genotyping to investigate patterns of TCR occurrence. Rather than drawing on any new phenotypic data, the later analysis identified candidate immune exposures from TCR beta sequences and the way those sequences occurred across donors. An earlier analysis of nearly 600 of the donors applied high-throughput TCR beta sequencing to assess whether each TCR beta V gene segment acted as functional or pseudogenic. Donor age, sex, ethnicity and CMV serostatus were compiled alongside the repertoire data. A later genetic analysis took genome-wide SNP genotypes for about three fifths of the 666 donors and used that subset as a discovery cohort. All discovery cohort repertoires had been generated on a single sequencing platform. Both class I and class II loci were covered by HLA typing, at four-digit resolution. The number of donors typed differed by locus, with 629-630 for A, B, C, DRB1 and DQB1, 522 for DQA1, 600 to 610 for DPA1, and under 490 for DPB1. Roughly five DR-DQ haplotypes were handled as single units for association and clustering because linkage in the cohort was strong. Across 300 to 400 genotyped donors of the cohort, an average of roughly 230,000 unique TCR beta nucleotide sequences per donor were sequenced, and approximately 17% of those sequences were non-productive.

General study outcomes and caveats: A later genetic analysis reported fewer N-insertions in productive TCRs among donors in an Asian-associated ancestry cluster than the roughly 650-donor mean. In this cohort, only TCR beta chains were sequenced, and detectable features were limited by the absence of alpha or paired-chain data. An association between a missense DCLRE1C variant and V-gene and J-gene trimming of TCR beta chains was found in a later genetic analysis and replicated in an independent cohort. A further reported finding was that TCR beta sequences accurately predicted the HLA-A and HLA-B alleles for most subjects in the first cohort. In an earlier analysis of roughly 500 of the donors, most TCR beta V segments appeared in productive rearrangements about 87% or about 30% of the time, broadly matching IMGT annotations. Correlated functional status among segregating V segments might reflect linkage disequilibrium, but an unknown experimental factor could not be ruled out. Because the 87-base-pair reads could not distinguish some IMGT-functional V segments, including TRBV6-2 and TRBV6-3, those segments were excluded. Because some donors lacked HLA typing at each locus, the association tests relied only on the typed subset. The authors suggested that the approach could potentially be extended to other disease states and immunological phenotypes. A later analysis found that TCR association rates varied across HLA loci, with DRB1 alleles showing the most associated TCRs and HLA-C alleles the fewest. According to a later analysis, most CMV-associated TCR beta chains appeared to be HLA-restricted, and the HLA associations seemed to be driven largely by CMV exposure. In a later analysis, HLA-associated TCR beta chains were found to be more clonally expanded and to have lower generation probabilities than equally common non-associated chains. For the cohort, immune exposure information was limited to CMV serostatus. Presence/absence analyses assumed roughly uniform sequencing depth across donors, an assumption that may not hold. The study listed around 160 TCR beta chains as associated with cytomegalovirus. The sequencing pipeline was judged likely to have produced a cluster of highly shared sequence variants as a technical artifact. In vitro tests confirmed that a few of the cytomegalovirus-associated TCR beta chains recognize cytomegalovirus antigens. Because counts were too low, approximately 18 rarely observed V segments, including chromosome 9 orphons, were excluded from the earlier analysis of around 590 of the donors. Specific HLA alleles were associated with 15,000 to 20,000 TCR beta sequences at a false discovery rate of 0.05 in a later analysis. Assigning TCR associations to individual alleles was difficult when HLA alleles, especially DR and DQ, strongly co-occurred. Most TCR sequences were observed very rarely across donors, whereas some public TCRs were present in many individuals. The classifier was reported to diagnose cytomegalovirus status with high specificity and sensitivity in both the original and validation cohorts. A later analysis reported that several top co-occurrence clusters appeared linked to parvovirus B19, influenza, CMV and Epstein-Barr virus.

The library was built by means of the immunoSEQ multiplex PCR assay. A mixture of 60 forward primers for TCR Vbeta segments and 13 reverse primers for TCR Jbeta segments was used in the multiplex PCR. The CDR3 region of rearranged TCR beta genes was amplified from genomic DNA with a multiplex PCR assay. The amplified TCR beta libraries were sequenced on the Illumina HiSeq System as 87-base-pair reads. The published analysis was carried out like this. Across the roughly 600 repertoires, a later analysis counted roughly 84 million unique TCR beta chains, approximately 12 million of which were shared by at least two donors. Raw reads were error-corrected and collapsed into unique sequences by a nearest-neighbor algorithm in which closely related sequences were merged to remove PCR and sequencing errors. Alignment of CDR3 sequences to IMGT reference sequences was used to assign V, D and J gene segments. Each retained sequence needed at least a six-nucleotide match to both a V gene segment and a J gene segment. Rearrangements were called productive when the CDR3 lacked stop codons and stayed in frame with V and J; all others were non-productive. Following IMGT convention, CDR3 was defined as the stretch from the second conserved V-encoded cysteine to the conserved J-encoded phenylalanine. The earlier analysis of a few hundred of the donors excluded any sequence lacking an unambiguous match to a single V gene segment. In an earlier analysis of about 590 of the donors, a V segment was called functional when productive rearrangements were above 56.7%, and segregating when the standard deviation between donors exceeded 5%. A statistical classification framework was built for diagnosing cytomegalovirus status from the catalog of TCR beta chain sequences. V and J gene assignment, in a later analysis, came from comparing TCR nucleotide sequences with IMGT/GENE-DB human TR gene sequences. In a later analysis, CDR3 sequences and most-parsimonious VDJ recombination scenarios were assigned using the TCRdist pipeline. A later analysis defined each TCR beta chain by its CDR3 amino acid sequence plus V-gene family, and excluded reads lacking a unique V-gene family. As a way to deal with suspected cross-contamination and a sequencing artifact, a later analysis dropped more than 500 nucleotide sequences that were highly shared and had low generation probability. In a later analysis, a clonal expansion index for each public chain was calculated from normalized within-repertoire ranks of inferred template counts. In a later analysis, generation probabilities were computed using a VDJ recombination model fitted to out-of-frame rearrangements, and the results were checked against IGoR. A later analysis scored TCR-TCR, TCR-HLA and TCR-CMV co-occurrence with hypergeometric tests, applying a repertoire-size bias correction to TCR pairs. False discovery rates were estimated in a later analysis by permuting HLA or CMV assignments 20 times. In a later analysis, co-occurring TCRs were grouped using DBSCAN, and TCRdist sequence similarity was added for clustering within HLA-allele-positive subsets. Repertoires with fewer than 30,000 or more than 120,000 public chains, plus five repertoires with anomalous nucleotide sharing, were excluded from co-occurrence clustering. This immuneACCESS table, as held by TCRdb, lists in-frame sequences with V and J called but not all clones. Of the missing ones, under half trace to an unresolved V gene in checked studies; the others have no known cause. V and J calls and clone size come straight from that table; D and trimming were deduced from the DNA. This sample lists 70,000 to 100,000 clones; 60% to 80% were detected once. Around a quarter of the sample belongs to the ten largest clones.

Source material: PBMCs. This clonotype was obtained from a woman in her fifties or sixties in good health and CMV-seropositive. Recombination joined TRBV5-1 with TRBJ2-7; 10 nucleotides in the junction match TRBD1. In nucleotide form, the sequence is TGCGCCAGCAGGACAGGGGGCATGAACGAGCAGTACTTC. Translation gives CASRTGGMNEQYF.